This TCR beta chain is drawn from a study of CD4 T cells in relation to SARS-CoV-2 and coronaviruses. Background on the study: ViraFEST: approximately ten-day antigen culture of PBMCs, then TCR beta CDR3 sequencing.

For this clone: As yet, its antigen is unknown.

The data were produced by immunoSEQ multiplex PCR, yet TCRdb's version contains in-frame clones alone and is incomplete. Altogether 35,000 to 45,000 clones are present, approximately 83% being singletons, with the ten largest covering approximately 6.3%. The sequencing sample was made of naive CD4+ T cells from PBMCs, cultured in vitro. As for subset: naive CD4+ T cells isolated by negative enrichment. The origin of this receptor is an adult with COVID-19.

The CDR3: CASSPGFVGVEQYF. The CDR3 region has the DNA TGTGCCAGCAGCCCGGGCTTCGTCGGCGTCGAGCAGTACTTC. The gene calls are TRBV6-2 or TRBV6-3 and TRBJ2-7; D not resolved. Germline CDR1 is MNHEY and CDR2 is SVGEGT. The V end was cut by 6 bases, the J end by 6 bases, with 18 bases between. This CDR3 contains 14 residues.